This entry lists 9 T cell receptor beta chains sequenced from one sample in a study of technical replicates of blood from several donors. Repertoires were generated with immunoSEQ multiplex PCR, while TCRdb's copy carries only in-frame clones and drops some. The data show tens of thousands of clones, roughly 96% seen once. Sequenced: T cells isolated from PBMCs. Receptor source: a human donor in good health.

The V and J genes are TRBV7-9 and TRBJ2-5; 10 bases agree with TRBD1. Germline CDR1 and CDR2: SEHNR and FQNEAQ (reference sequence). After removal of 3 bases from V and 2 bases from J, the junction contained 6 bases not matched to a gene. The CDR3 totals 16 residues. The CDR3 coding sequence is TGTGCCAGCAGCTTCGTACCGGGACAGGGGCAAGAGACCCAGTACTTC. Translation: CASSFVPGQGQETQYF.

The chain employs TRBV5-4 and TRBJ2-7; no definite D call. This CDR3 has 14 amino acids. Germline V CDR1 and CDR2: SGHNT, YYREEE (reference sequence). Trimming took off 0 bases at V and 5 bases at J, with 12 bases between the two ends. Here the CDR3 DNA reads TGTGCCAGCAGCTTGGGAGGCCTTCTGGACGAGCAGTACTTC. Residues: CASSLGGLLDEQYF. Drawing the rest from reference TRBV5-4 and TRBJ2-7, the complete variable domain is ETGVTQSPTHLIKTRGQQVTLRCSSQSGHNTVSWYQQALGQGPQFIFQYYREEENGRGNFPPRFSGLQFPNYSSELNVNALELDDSALYLCASSLGGLLDEQYFGPGTRLTVT.

V and J are TRBV7-9 and TRBJ2-7; 8 nucleotides line up with TRBD1. The CDR3 has 15 amino acids. Germline lookup yields CDR1 SEHNR and CDR2 FQNEAQ (reference sequence). J gave up 2 bases and V 4 bases, and 7 bases lay outside the gene matches. CDR3 nucleotide sequence: TGTGCCAGCAGCTCCCAGGGGACAGGACCCTACGAGCAGTACTTC. Protein: CASSSQGTGPYEQYF.

V is TRBV12-5 and J is TRBJ2-1; 11 bases are shared with TRBD1. Germline CDR1 and CDR2: LGHNT and FRNRAP. The CDR3 totals 19 residues. Trimming cost V 3 bases and J 8 bases; bases outside gene matches: 18. The CDR3 here is CASGFDGGADRGRSDEQFF. In nucleotides, the CDR3 is TGTGCTAGTGGTTTCGATGGGGGGGCGGACAGGGGGCGGTCAGATGAGCAGTTCTTC.

V and J are TRBV2 and TRBJ2-7, with TRBD1 as a possible D gene (6 bases). The germline V gene has CDR1 SNHLY and CDR2 FYNNEI. The germline V and J ends were trimmed by 4 bases and 1 base, with 8 bases remaining between them. The CDR3 totals 13 residues. For the CDR3, the DNA is TGTGCCAGCAGTGGAACAGGGTCCTACGAGCAGTACTTC. Its translation is CASSGTGSYEQYF.

The chain links TRBV28 to TRBJ2-3; D perhaps matches TRBD1 (6 bases). With 2 bases removed from V and 1 base from J, the gap between germline ends came to 25 bases. CDR3 size: 20 residues. The V gene's germline CDR1 is MDHEN and CDR2 SYDVKM. The CDR3, as DNA: TGTGCCAGCAGTTTACCCCCTTTTCGACTACAGGGATCGGGCACAGATACGCAGTATTTT. This sequence encodes CASSLPPFRLQGSGTDTQYF.

This chain uses TRBV4-1 with TRBJ2-7; TRBD2 might be the D (5 bases). The CDR3 consists of 17 residues. CDR1 and CDR2 from the germline V gene are MGHRA and YSYEKL. The ends were cut back, 0 bases at V and 3 bases at J, with 18 bases in the middle. This CDR3 reads CASSQDSDSLEGYEQYF. In DNA, the CDR3 is TGCGCCAGCAGCCAAGATAGCGATTCATTGGAAGGCTACGAGCAGTACTTC.

The sample holds one count of this clone. The J gene is TRBJ2-5, the V gene TRBV29-1, with 9 bases that match TRBD1. This CDR3 region has 13 residues. CDR1 is SQVTM, CDR2 ANQGSEA, per germline. V lost 3 bases to trimming and J lost 5 bases; unmatched junction nucleotides: 4. This CDR3 reads CSVEGQGGETQYF. The CDR3 DNA reads as TGCAGCGTTGAGGGACAGGGAGGGGAGACCCAGTACTTC.

This chain uses TRBV11-2 with TRBJ2-1, with 7 bases identical to TRBD1. Germline values: CDR1 SGHAT, CDR2 FQNNGV. The CDR3 length is 13 residues. V was pared by 5 bases and J by 6 bases, with 4 bases of the junction left unmatched. CDR3 protein: CASSLRTGNEQFF. The CDR3 DNA reads as TGTGCCAGCAGCCTCAGGACAGGCAATGAGCAGTTCTTC.